This entry lists 26 T cell receptor beta chains sequenced from one sample in a study of T cell repertoires in cytomegalovirus infection. No antigen is known for these receptors. TCRdb analysed the reads with MiXCR anew, one entry per CDR3 protein. The profile covers fewer than 130,000 distinct CDR3 sequences, with 42% appearing a single time and just under 75% taken by the ten largest. This specimen consisted of CD8+ T cells from cultured PBMCs, obtained from culture after CMV antigen stimulation. All receptors come from a human donor in good health (CMV status not recorded). Some clones in this sample may be carry-over from other donors' samples.

The chain couples TRBV4-2 to TRBJ2-7; 11 bases are shared with TRBD2. This CDR3 region has 16 residues. CDR1 is LGHNA, CDR2 YNFKEQ, per germline. Trimming cost V 4 bases and J 3 bases; bases outside gene matches: 8. The CDR3 reads CASSPARTSGLYEQYF. The CDR3 DNA sequence: TGTGCCAGCAGCCCTGCGAGGACTAGCGGGCTCTACGAGCAGTACTTC.

This sequence joins TRBV12-3 or TRBV12-4 and TRBJ2-2, with unresolved D. There are 16 residues in the CDR3. The V end lost 4 bases, the J end lost 1 base, and 13 bases lay between the germline ends. The CDR3 is CASSSETERNTGELFF. The CDR3 coding sequence is TGTGCCAGCAGTTCTGAGACCGAGAGGAACACCGGGGAGCTGTTTTTT.

The genes are TRBV4-1 and TRBJ2-3; 13 bases are a match to TRBD2. Looked up from germline, CDR1 is MGHRA and CDR2 is YSYEKL. The CDR3 has 17 residues. Unmatched junction bases numbered 4, after V lost 2 bases and J lost 2 bases. CDR3 amino acids: CASSQPLAGGPTDTQYF. CDR3 in DNA: TGCGCCAGCAGCCAACCACTAGCGGGGGGGCCCACAGATACGCAGTATTTT.

This chain joins TRBV6-2 or TRBV6-3 and TRBJ2-3, with 8 bases aligning to TRBD2. In germline, CDR1 is MNHEY, CDR2 SVGEGT. This CDR3 is 14 amino acids long. J lost 0 bases, V lost 7 bases, and 3 bases had no gene match. Here the CDR3 DNA reads TGTGCCAGCAATGCGGGGGGAAGCACAGATACGCAGTATTTT. Residues: CASNAGGSTDTQYF.

The V and J genes are TRBV28 and TRBJ1-2; D is unclear. V lost 5 bases and J 6 bases, leaving 13 bases between the germline ends. The CDR3 length is 13 residues. Germline CDR1 and CDR2: MDHEN and SYDVKM. The CDR3 DNA follows: TGTGCCAGCAGTCCCCCTTTTCTTGATGGCTACACCTTC. This encodes CASSPPFLDGYTF.

V and J are TRBV19 and TRBJ1-5; the D is unclear. V lost 3 bases to trimming and J lost 6 bases, with 6 bases between them. Germline lookup yields CDR1 LNHDA and CDR2 SQIVND (reference sequence). The CDR3 has 12 amino acids. The CDR3 is CASSILFQPQHF. The CDR3 nucleotides are TGTGCCAGTAGTATCCTCTTTCAGCCCCAGCATTTT. Full variable domain (remainder filled in from reference TRBV19 and TRBJ1-5): DGGITQSPKYLFRKEGQNVTLSCEQNLNHDAMYWYRQDPGQGLRLIYYSQIVNDFQKGDIAEGYSVSREKKESFPLTVTSAQKNPTAFYLCASSILFQPQHFGDGTRLSIL.

The V call is TRBV4-1, the J call TRBJ2-3, with D unresolved. V was clipped by 2 bases and J by 1 base, with 16 bases between them. Germline CDR1 is MGHRA and CDR2 is YSYEKL. This CDR3 contains 17 residues. CDR3 protein: CASSQQLRDYGTDTQYF. The CDR3 coding sequence is TGCGCCAGCAGCCAACAACTAAGAGATTACGGCACAGATACGCAGTATTTT.

This chain connects TRBV12-3 or TRBV12-4 to TRBJ2-7; no definite D call. Between the trimmed V and J ends, which lost 5 bases and 0 bases, there was a span of 8 bases. The CDR3 spans 13 residues. For the CDR3, the DNA is TGTGCCAGCAGTCCTCCTAACTCCTACGAGCAGTACTTC. This sequence encodes CASSPPNSYEQYF.

This chain uses TRBV27 with TRBJ2-7; tentatively, D is TRBD1 (6 bases). CDR1 is MNHEY, CDR2 SMNVEV, per germline (reference sequence). The V end lost 6 bases, the J end lost 3 bases, and 15 bases lay between the germline ends. The CDR3 covers 14 residues. The CDR3 nucleotides read TGTGCCAGCAGCCCAGGGGCCCTCTACTACGAGCAGTACTTC. Protein sequence: CASSPGALYYEQYF.

In its sample, this clonotype was seen a few times. The rearrangement uses TRBV12-3 or TRBV12-4 and TRBJ2-7; D might be TRBD2 (5 bases). Trimming removed 6 bases at V and 5 bases at J, with 11 bases between. CDR3 length: 12 amino acids. CDR3 DNA sequence: TGTGCCAGCAGCCTAGACTATAACGAGCAGTACTTC. This sequence encodes CASSLDYNEQYF.

V usage is TRBV5-4 and J usage is TRBJ2-5; no clear D gene. The CDR3 has 13 residues. V lost 1 base to trimming and J lost 5 bases, with 9 bases between them. Germline-derived CDR1 and CDR2 are SGHNT and YYREEE (reference sequence). The CDR3: CASSLRAVETQYF. The CDR3 DNA is TGTGCCAGCAGCTTGAGGGCCGTGGAGACCCAGTACTTC. Using reference TRBV5-4 and TRBJ2-5 for the parts outside the CDR3, the full variable domain is ETGVTQSPTHLIKTRGQQVTLRCSSQSGHNTVSWYQQALGQGPQFIFQYYREEENGRGNFPPRFSGLQFPNYSSELNVNALELDDSALYLCASSLRAVETQYFGPGTRLLVL.

The chain has TRBV5-4 and TRBJ2-5; weak D call: TRBD1 (5 bases). Germline V CDR1 and CDR2: SGHNT, YYREEE (reference sequence). The CDR3 runs 14 residues. Between the trimmed V and J ends, which lost 4 bases and 3 bases, there was a span of 13 bases. The CDR3 coding sequence is TGTGCCAGCAGCCCCACTGGACAAGAAGAGACCCAGTACTTC. Amino acid sequence: CASSPTGQEETQYF.

Many counts were recorded for this clonotype. The V gene is TRBV9, the J gene TRBJ2-3; D not certain. V was cut by 4 bases and J by 2 bases, with 8 bases left in between. The CDR3 sequence is 13 residues long. Germline CDR1 reads SGDLS; CDR2 reads YYNGEE. CDR3 sequence (DNA): TGTGCCAGCAGCCCTGCGATCACAGATACGCAGTATTTT. It is translated as CASSPAITDTQYF.

The rearrangement links TRBV24-1 to TRBJ2-1; a weak D match, TRBD2 (6 bases). Trimming took off 3 bases at V and 15 bases at J, with 20 bases between the two ends. Germline CDR1 and CDR2: KGHDR and SFDVKD. The CDR3 is made up of 14 amino acids. The CDR3 region is CATSDPGGPSGVFF. DNA for the CDR3: TGTGCCACCAGTGATCCCGGAGGACCTTCGGGGGTGTTCTTC.

This clonotype was detected a few times. Written as DNA, the CDR3 is TGTGCCAGCAGCTTATTAGCGGGGGGGTATGACAATGAGCAGTTCTTC. It yields the protein CASSLLAGGYDNEQFF. This chain joins TRBV7-6 and TRBJ2-1; TRBD2 aligns across 11 bases. This CDR3 is 16 amino acids long. Germline V gene lookup returns CDR1 SGHVS and CDR2 FNYEAQ. Trimming took 2 bases from V and 5 from J; bases not matched to a gene: 5.

This clonotype was found many times. The chain recombines TRBV7-2 with TRBJ1-5, with 7 bases lining up with TRBD1. Looked up from germline, CDR1 is SGHTA and CDR2 is FQGNSA. V shed 5 bases and J 1 base; nucleotides not matched to a gene: 5. The CDR3 runs to 15 residues. CDR3 nucleotide sequence: TGTGCCAGCAGCGCAACAGGGGTCAGCAATCAGCCCCAGCATTTT. The encoded protein is CASSATGVSNQPQHF.

This clonotype was counted a few times. An end of the junction differs from the germline gene, which may be a read error. The chain has TRBV4-1 and TRBJ2-5; 11 bases fit TRBD2. This CDR3 comprises 15 residues. Germline CDR1 is MGHRA and CDR2 is YSYEKL. DNA for the CDR3: TGTGCCAGCAGCCCCCGGACTAGCGGGCAAGAGACCCAGTACTTC. Translation gives CASSPRTSGQETQYF.

This chain links TRBV28 with TRBJ2-7; TRBD1 aligns across 7 bases. Germline CDR1 is MDHEN and CDR2 is SYDVKM. The CDR3 is 17 amino acids. V shed 3 bases and J 4 bases; nucleotides not matched to a gene: 15. Here the CDR3 reads CASSFSLGWDSMYEQYF. The CDR3 DNA sequence: TGTGCCAGCAGTTTTTCTCTTGGCTGGGACAGTATGTACGAGCAGTACTTC.

Only a few counts were recorded for this clonotype. V and J are TRBV19 and TRBJ2-1; 11 nucleotides align to TRBD2. Looked up from germline, CDR1 is LNHDA and CDR2 is SQIVND (reference sequence). The CDR3 runs to 17 residues. V shed 2 bases, J shed 4 bases, and the junction held 7 bases outside the gene matches. The CDR3 nucleotides read TGTGCCAGTAGTATAACGGCTAGCGGGGGGATTTACAATGAGCAGTTCTTC. This translates into CASSITASGGIYNEQFF.

The rearrangement links TRBV7-6 to TRBJ2-7; TRBD2 matches at 8 bases. CDR1 and CDR2 from the germline V gene are SGHVS and FNYEAQ. V was pared by 5 bases and J by 3 bases, with 6 bases of the junction left unmatched. The CDR3 totals 14 residues. Here the CDR3 reads CASSISGDLYEQYF. Written as DNA, the CDR3 is TGTGCCAGCAGCATTAGCGGGGATCTCTACGAGCAGTACTTC.

This clonotype was seen only a few times. The chain couples TRBV5-6 to TRBJ1-1; D is unclear. The V end lost 1 base, the J end lost 0 bases, and 13 bases lay between the germline ends. CDR3 length equals 16 residues. The germline gives CDR1 SGHDT, CDR2 YYEEEE. CDR3 sequence: CASSLLTGSLNTEAFF. The CDR3 nucleotides are TGTGCCAGCAGCTTGCTTACGGGCAGCTTGAACACTGAAGCTTTCTTT.

The chain uses TRBV9 and TRBJ1-1; D is unresolved. Germline values: CDR1 SGDLS, CDR2 YYNGEE. The ends were cut back, 0 bases at V and 1 base at J, with 7 bases in the middle. There are 14 residues in the CDR3. CDR3 nucleotides: TGTGCCAGCAGCGTAGGTGAGAAGAACACTGAAGCTTTCTTT. This sequence encodes CASSVGEKNTEAFF.

This clonotype was observed a few times. The gene calls are TRBV4-1 and TRBJ1-2, with D perhaps matching TRBD1 (5 bases). V lost 2 bases and J lost 4, with 11 bases in between. Germline assignment: CDR1 MGHRA and CDR2 YSYEKL. The CDR3 spans 14 residues. CDR3 in amino acids: CASSQNQGLYGYTF. CDR3 nucleotide sequence: TGCGCCAGCAGCCAAAATCAGGGTCTCTATGGCTACACCTTC.

The chain combines TRBV12-3 or TRBV12-4 with TRBJ1-1; 8 bases fit TRBD1. Trimming cost V 5 bases and J 0 bases; bases outside gene matches: 5. The CDR3 is 15 residues long. The CDR3 loop reads CASSTTGVMNTEAFF. The CDR3 DNA sequence: TGTGCCAGCAGTACGACAGGGGTCATGAACACTGAAGCTTTCTTT.

The rearrangement uses TRBV7-6 and TRBJ2-5, with 11 bases matching TRBD2. The V and J ends lost 5 bases and 7 bases, in that order; junction bases with no gene match: 15. CDR1 and CDR2 (germline): SGHVS, FNYEAQ. This CDR3 is built from 17 residues. CDR3 DNA: TGTGCCAGCAGCCCCACCTTAGGGACTAGCGGTTTCGCGACCCAGTACTTC. This gives the protein CASSPTLGTSGFATQYF.

This clonotype was detected a few times. The V call is TRBV7-6, the J call TRBJ2-7; D perhaps matches TRBD1 (6 bases). The germline V gene has CDR1 SGHVS and CDR2 FNYEAQ. Trimming removed 7 bases from V and 2 bases from J, with 12 bases in between. The CDR3 contains 13 residues. The CDR3 bases are TGTGCCAGCACCCCAGGGGTAGCCTACGAGCAGTACTTC. Protein: CASTPGVAYEQYF.